The 15 T cell receptor beta chains below were found in one sample sequenced in a study of blood T cell repertoires in COVID-19. Generated by immunoSEQ multiplex PCR, the TCRdb table keeps only in-frame clones and is missing some. The data hold fewer than 65,000 clones, with about 89% observed a single time. The sample comprised peripheral blood. The receptors were gathered from a man aged 55 to 70 with acute or convalescent COVID-19.

In DNA, the CDR3 is TGTGCCAGCAGTTTGTCTAGCGGGTATGAGCAGTTCTTC. Protein product: CASSLSSGYEQFF. The chain recombines TRBV27 with TRBJ2-1; 8 bases fit TRBD2. The junction had 3 bases not matched to a gene; V was cut back by 3 bases and J by 8 bases. CDR1 and CDR2 (germline): MNHEY, SMNVEV (reference sequence). The CDR3 loop spans 13 amino acids.

The chain couples TRBV4-3 to TRBJ2-5, with 8 bases identical to TRBD1. This CDR3 has 15 residues. J was trimmed by 4 bases and V by 1 base; bases with no gene match: 5. Germline CDR1 is LGHNA and CDR2 is YSLEER. The CDR3, as DNA: TGCGCCAGCAGCCAAGGCCCAGGGGGCGGAGAGACCCAGTACTTC. Amino acids: CASSQGPGGGETQYF.

CDR3 sequence reads: CASSSLGQGVQETQYF. The CDR3 DNA is TGTGCCAGCAGTTCCCTGGGACAGGGAGTCCAAGAGACCCAGTACTTC. The chain joins TRBV6-2 or TRBV6-3 to TRBJ2-5; TRBD1 matches at 9 bases. The CDR3 consists of 16 residues. Germline assignment: CDR1 MNHEY and CDR2 SVGEGT. V lost 4 bases and J lost 1; bases outside the gene matches: 7.

The chain uses TRBV19 and TRBJ2-4; D gene unclear. This CDR3 comprises 13 residues. V lost 3 bases and J 3 bases, leaving 6 bases between the germline ends. Germline CDR1 LNHDA, CDR2 SQIVND (reference sequence). The CDR3 region has the DNA TGTGCCAGTAGTATTTCCCTCAAAAACATTCAGTACTTC. This translates into CASSISLKNIQYF.

Only one count was recorded for this clone. V usage is TRBV5-1 and J usage is TRBJ2-2, with TRBD1 identical over 8 bases. From germline, CDR1 is SGHRS and CDR2 YFSETQ. J was trimmed by 2 bases and V by 5 bases; bases with no gene match: 5. The CDR3 consists of 15 residues. The CDR3, as DNA: TGCGCCAGCAGTAGTGGACAGGGTAACACCGGGGAGCTGTTTTTT. It is translated as CASSSGQGNTGELFF. The full variable domain, completed using reference TRBV5-1 and TRBJ2-2, is KAGVTQTPRYLIKTRGQQVTLSCSPISGHRSVSWYQQTPGQGLQFLFEYFSETQRNKGNFPGRFSGRQFSNSRSEMNVSTLELGDSALYLCASSSGQGNTGELFFGEGSRLTVL.

The gene calls are TRBV7-9 and TRBJ2-1; D perhaps matches TRBD1 (5 bases). This CDR3 comprises 14 residues. Deletions cut 4 bases from V and 8 bases from J, with 15 bases between. CDR1 SEHNR and CDR2 FQNEAQ come from the germline V gene (reference sequence). This chain's CDR3 is CASSSPPRVDEQFF. The CDR3 nucleotides read TGTGCCAGCAGCTCTCCCCCCAGGGTGGATGAGCAGTTCTTC.

For the CDR3, the DNA is TGTGCCAGCAGCTCCCAGGGGAGCTATGGCTACACCTTC. It translates to CASSSQGSYGYTF. The V call is TRBV7-2, the J call TRBJ1-2; D might be TRBD1 (6 bases). This CDR3 has 13 residues. Trimming left V 4 bases short and J 4 bases short, with 10 bases between. Per the germline V gene, CDR1 is SGHTA and CDR2 is FQGNSA.

The chain couples TRBV7-9 to TRBJ2-1, with no clear D. Trimming removed 2 bases at V and 3 bases at J, with 8 bases between. The CDR3 totals 14 residues. From germline, CDR1 is SEHNR and CDR2 FQNEAQ (reference sequence). The DNA of the CDR3 is TGTGCCAGCAGCTTATCGTACAGCTACAATGAGCAGTTCTTC. Protein product: CASSLSYSYNEQFF. Looking up the rest from reference TRBV7-9 and TRBJ2-1 gives the full variable domain: DTGVSQNPRHKITKRGQNVTFRCDPISEHNRLYWYRQTLGQGPEFLTYFQNEAQLEKSRLLSDRFSAERPKGSFSTLEIQRTEQGDSAMYLCASSLSYSYNEQFFGPGTRLTVL.

V gene TRBV3-1 (or the pseudogene TRBV3-2) combines with J gene TRBJ2-7, with TRBD2 matching over 7 bases. Germline CDR1 LGHDT, CDR2 YNNKEL (reference sequence). The V and J ends lost 4 bases and 0 bases, in that order; junction bases with no gene match: 6. The CDR3 has 15 residues. The CDR3 reads CASSLWASGSYEQYF. The CDR3 DNA reads as TGTGCCAGCAGCCTCTGGGCTAGCGGCTCCTACGAGCAGTACTTC.

The rearrangement uses TRBV5-1 and TRBJ1-3; 7 positions match TRBD1. The J segment lost 6 bases and the V segment lost 2 bases, leaving 17 bases of the junction unmatched. CDR1 and CDR2 (germline): SGHRS, YFSETQ. The CDR3 has 18 residues. The CDR3 spells CASSFGTKGQRGVNTIYF. The CDR3 DNA reads TGCGCCAGCAGCTTTGGGACAAAGGGACAGCGAGGGGTAAACACCATATATTTT.

The chain joins TRBV3-1 (or the pseudogene TRBV3-2) to TRBJ1-2; tentative D call: TRBD1 (6 bases). V dropped 2 bases and J dropped 6 bases, with 13 bases sitting between them. Germline V lookup: CDR1 LGHDT, CDR2 YNNKEL (reference sequence). The CDR3 is made up of 14 amino acids. CDR3 DNA: TGTGCCAGCAGCCAACAGGGGACACATGATGGCTACACCTTC. Protein product: CASSQQGTHDGYTF.

The chain joins TRBV5-1 to TRBJ1-1, with 9 bases lining up with TRBD1. The CDR3 length is 13 residues. J gave up 3 bases and V 4 bases, and 1 base lay outside the gene matches. Germline V gives CDR1 SGHRS, CDR2 YFSETQ. This chain's CDR3 is CASSRQGDTEAFF. The CDR3 DNA follows: TGCGCCAGCAGCAGACAGGGGGACACTGAAGCTTTCTTT.

This clone came up a few times. The V gene is TRBV29-1, the J gene TRBJ2-5; D is perhaps TRBD1 (6 bases). This CDR3 has 14 amino acids. V lost 4 bases, J lost 5 bases, and 17 bases lay in between. CDR1 is SQVTM and CDR2 is ANQGSEA in the germline V gene. The chain's CDR3 is CSVVGLGGDETQYF. CDR3 DNA: TGCAGCGTTGTAGGGCTAGGGGGTGACGAGACCCAGTACTTC.

V gene TRBV7-3 combines with J gene TRBJ2-3, with 7 bases fitting TRBD2. The J segment lost 5 bases and the V segment lost 2 bases, leaving 4 bases of the junction unmatched. Germline V gene lookup returns CDR1 SGHTA and CDR2 FQGTGA. The CDR3 is 14 amino acids. CDR3: CASSLLGGKDTQYF. The CDR3 nucleotides are TGTGCCAGCAGCTTATTGGGGGGGAAAGATACGCAGTATTTT.

This clone was detected a few times. The chain is built from TRBV5-1 and TRBJ1-2, with D hard to call. With 0 bases removed from V and 6 bases from J, the gap between germline ends came to 9 bases. From germline, CDR1 is SGHRS and CDR2 YFSETQ. CDR3 length equals 13 residues. Written as DNA, the CDR3 is TGCGCCAGCAGCTTGGAAGGGAGACATGGCTACACCTTC. It codes for CASSLEGRHGYTF.